What follows describes a single T cell receptor beta chain. Sequenced by immunoSEQ multiplex PCR; TCRdb stores in-frame clones only, minus some. This sample has tens of thousands of clones, with roughly 90% found just once. The sample is drawn from a study of T cell changes during pregnancy in multiple sclerosis. CDR1 and CDR2 (germline): MGHRA, YSYEKL. The ends lost 0 bases at V and 1 base at J; junction bases unmatched: 7. This CDR3 is built from 17 residues. Sample: CD4+ T cells from peripheral blood mononuclear cells, taken in the third trimester of pregnancy. The chain links TRBV4-1 to TRBJ2-5, with 8 positions matching TRBD2. The TCR comes from a female donor in good health, enrolled as a control in a pregnancy study. The CDR3 loop is CASSQDGGGGFQETQYF. The CDR3 DNA reads as TGCGCCAGCAGCCAAGACGGTGGCGGGGGGTTCCAAGAGACCCAGTACTTC.